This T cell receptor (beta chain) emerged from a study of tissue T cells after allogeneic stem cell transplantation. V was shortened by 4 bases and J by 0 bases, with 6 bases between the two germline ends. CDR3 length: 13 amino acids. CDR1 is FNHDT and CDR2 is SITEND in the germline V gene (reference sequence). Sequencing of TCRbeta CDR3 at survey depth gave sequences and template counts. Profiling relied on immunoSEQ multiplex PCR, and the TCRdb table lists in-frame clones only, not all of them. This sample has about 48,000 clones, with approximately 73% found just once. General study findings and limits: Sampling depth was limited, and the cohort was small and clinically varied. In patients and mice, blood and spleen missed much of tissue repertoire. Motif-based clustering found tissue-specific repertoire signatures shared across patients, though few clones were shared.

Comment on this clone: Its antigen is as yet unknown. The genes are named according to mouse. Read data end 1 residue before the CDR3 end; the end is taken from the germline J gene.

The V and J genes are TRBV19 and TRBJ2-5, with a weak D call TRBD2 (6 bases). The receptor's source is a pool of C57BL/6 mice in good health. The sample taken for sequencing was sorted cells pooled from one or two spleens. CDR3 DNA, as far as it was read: TGTGCCAGCAGTTGGGGGAACCAAGACACCCAGTAC. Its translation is CASSWGNQDTQY. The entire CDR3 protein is CASSWGNQDTQYF. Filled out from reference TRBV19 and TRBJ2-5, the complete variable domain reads GGIITQTPKFLIGQEGQKLTLKCQQNFNHDTMYWYRQDSGKGLRLIYYSITENDLQKGDLSEGYDASREKKSSFSLTVTSAQKNEMAVFLCASSWGNQDTQYFGPGTRLLVL.